The clone carrying this T cell receptor beta chain was picked up one time. Antigen unknown. Germline values: CDR1 GTSNPN, CDR2 SVGIG (reference sequence). CDR3 length: 13 amino acids. Trimming left V 3 bases short and J 3 bases short, with 9 bases between. The sample is drawn from a study of OX40 agonist ivuxolimab in advanced cancers. Assay: immunoSEQ multiplex PCR; the TCRdb copy retains only in-frame clones and omits some. The sample carries some 18,000 clones, about four fifths recorded once. Study observations and caveats: Individuals who were partial responders at 0.1-3.0 mg/kg had clonal expansion that ranked among the lowest.

The TCR originated in an adult with an advanced solid tumor such as melanoma, head and neck, liver or kidney cancer. The specimen was CD4+ or CD8+ T cells sorted from blood, collected in a trial of the OX40 agonist ivuxolimab. This chain joins TRBV30 and TRBJ2-1; D may correspond to TRBD1 or TRBD2 (5 bases each). The CDR3 spells CAWSGTVYNEQFF. DNA of the CDR3: TGTGCCTGGAGCGGGACGGTCTACAATGAGCAGTTCTTC.